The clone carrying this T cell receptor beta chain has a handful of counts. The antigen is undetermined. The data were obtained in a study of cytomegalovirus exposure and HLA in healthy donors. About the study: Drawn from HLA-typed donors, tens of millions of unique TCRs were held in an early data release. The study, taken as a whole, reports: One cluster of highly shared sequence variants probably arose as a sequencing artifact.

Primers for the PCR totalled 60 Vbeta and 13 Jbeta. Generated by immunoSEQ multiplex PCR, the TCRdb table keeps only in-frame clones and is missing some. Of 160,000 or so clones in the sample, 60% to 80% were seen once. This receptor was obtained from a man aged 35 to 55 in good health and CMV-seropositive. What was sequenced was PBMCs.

CDR3 region: CASSKGLVTGELFF. CDR3 bases: TGTGCCAGCAGCAAAGGTCTCGTCACCGGGGAGCTGTTTTTT. The gene calls are TRBV21-1 and TRBJ2-2; the listed D gene, TRBD2, was not tested against the DNA. TRBV21-1 is a pseudogene segment. This CDR3 is built from 14 residues.